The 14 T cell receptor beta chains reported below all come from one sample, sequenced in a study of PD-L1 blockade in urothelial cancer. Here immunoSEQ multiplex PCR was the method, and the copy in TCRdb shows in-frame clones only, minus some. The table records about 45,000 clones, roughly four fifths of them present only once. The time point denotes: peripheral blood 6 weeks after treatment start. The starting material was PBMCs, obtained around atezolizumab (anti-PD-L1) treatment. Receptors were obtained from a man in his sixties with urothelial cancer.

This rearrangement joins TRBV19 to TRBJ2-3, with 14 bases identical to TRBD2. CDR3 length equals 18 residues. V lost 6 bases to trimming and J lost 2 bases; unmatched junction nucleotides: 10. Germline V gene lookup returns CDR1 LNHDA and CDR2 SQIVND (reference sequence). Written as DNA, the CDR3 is TGTGCCAGTAGGAGCCACCGGACTAGCGGGAGGCCCACAGATACGCAGTATTTT. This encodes CASRSHRTSGRPTDTQYF.

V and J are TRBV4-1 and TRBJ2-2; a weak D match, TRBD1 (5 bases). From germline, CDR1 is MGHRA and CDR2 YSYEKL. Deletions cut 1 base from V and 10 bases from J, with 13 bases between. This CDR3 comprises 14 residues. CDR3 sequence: CASSQVTSREELFF. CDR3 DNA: TGCGCCAGCAGCCAAGTGACCTCCAGGGAGGAGCTGTTTTTT.

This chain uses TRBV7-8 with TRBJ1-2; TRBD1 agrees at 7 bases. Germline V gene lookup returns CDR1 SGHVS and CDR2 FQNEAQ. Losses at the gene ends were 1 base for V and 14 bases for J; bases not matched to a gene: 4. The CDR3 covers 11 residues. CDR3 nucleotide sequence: TGTGCCAGCAGCTTAGGGGGACAGCCGACCTTC. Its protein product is CASSLGGQPTF.

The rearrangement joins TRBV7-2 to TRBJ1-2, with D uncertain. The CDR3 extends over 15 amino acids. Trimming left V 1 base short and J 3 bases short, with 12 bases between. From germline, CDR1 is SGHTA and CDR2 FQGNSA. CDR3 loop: CASSLVRGSHYGYTF. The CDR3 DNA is TGTGCCAGCAGCTTAGTCCGGGGTTCCCACTATGGCTACACCTTC.

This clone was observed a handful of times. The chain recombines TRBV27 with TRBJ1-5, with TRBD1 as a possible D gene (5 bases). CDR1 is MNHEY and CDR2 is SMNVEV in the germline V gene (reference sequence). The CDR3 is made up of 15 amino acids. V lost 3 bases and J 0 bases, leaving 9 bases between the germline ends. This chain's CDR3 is CASSLGQNSNQPQHF. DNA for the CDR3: TGTGCCAGCAGTTTGGGGCAGAATAGCAATCAGCCCCAGCATTTT.

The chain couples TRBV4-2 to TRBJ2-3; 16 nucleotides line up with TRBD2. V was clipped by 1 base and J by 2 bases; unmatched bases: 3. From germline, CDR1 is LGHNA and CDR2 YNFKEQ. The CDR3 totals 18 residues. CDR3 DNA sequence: TGTGCCAGCAGCCAAGTCGGGACTAGCGGGAGGGCCACAGATACGCAGTATTTT. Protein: CASSQVGTSGRATDTQYF.

CDR3 sequence reads: CASSILETQYF. The CDR3 DNA reads as TGTGCCAGCAGCATACTAGAGACCCAGTACTTC. The rearrangement links TRBV5-6 to TRBJ2-5; no definite D call. V was pared by 4 bases and J by 4 bases, with 5 bases between. CDR1 SGHDT and CDR2 YYEEEE come from the germline V gene. The CDR3 has 11 amino acids. The full variable domain, in which reference TRBV5-6 and TRBJ2-5 provide the parts outside the CDR3, is DAGVTQSPTHLIKTRGQQVTLRCSPKSGHDTVSWYQQALGQGPQFIFQYYEEEERQRGNFPDRFSGHQFPNYSSELNVNALLLGDSALYLCASSILETQYFGPGTRLLVL.

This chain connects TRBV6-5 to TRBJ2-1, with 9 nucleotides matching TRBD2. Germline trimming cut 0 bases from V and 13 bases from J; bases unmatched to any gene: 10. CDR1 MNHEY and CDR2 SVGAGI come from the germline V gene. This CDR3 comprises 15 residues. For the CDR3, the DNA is TGTGCCAGCAGTTACTCGATCTCCAGCGGGAGGCGTCAGTTCTTC. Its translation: CASSYSISSGRRQFF.

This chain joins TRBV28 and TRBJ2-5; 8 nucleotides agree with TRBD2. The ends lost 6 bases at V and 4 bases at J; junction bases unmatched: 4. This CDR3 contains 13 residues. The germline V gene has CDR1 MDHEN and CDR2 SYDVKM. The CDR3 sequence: CASSGTRGETQYF. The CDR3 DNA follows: TGTGCCAGCAGCGGGACTAGGGGAGAGACCCAGTACTTC.

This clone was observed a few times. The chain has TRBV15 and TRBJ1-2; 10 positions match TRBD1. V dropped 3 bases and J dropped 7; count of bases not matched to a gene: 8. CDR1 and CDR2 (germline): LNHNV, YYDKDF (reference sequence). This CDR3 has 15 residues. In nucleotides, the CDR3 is TGTGCCACCAGCAGGGAAGACAGGGGGCTGGGTGGCTACACCTTC. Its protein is CATSREDRGLGGYTF.

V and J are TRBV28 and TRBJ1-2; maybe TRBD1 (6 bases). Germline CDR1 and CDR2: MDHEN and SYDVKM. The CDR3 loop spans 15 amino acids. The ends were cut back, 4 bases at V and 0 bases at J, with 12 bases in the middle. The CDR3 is CASSSGTTANYGYTF. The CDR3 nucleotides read TGTGCCAGCAGTTCCGGGACAACCGCTAACTATGGCTACACCTTC.

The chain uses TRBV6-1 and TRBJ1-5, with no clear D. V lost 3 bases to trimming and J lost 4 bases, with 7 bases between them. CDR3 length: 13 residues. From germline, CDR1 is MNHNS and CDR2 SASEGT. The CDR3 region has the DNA TGTGCCAGCAGTGATCGGGGTAATCAGCCCCAGCATTTT. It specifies CASSDRGNQPQHF.

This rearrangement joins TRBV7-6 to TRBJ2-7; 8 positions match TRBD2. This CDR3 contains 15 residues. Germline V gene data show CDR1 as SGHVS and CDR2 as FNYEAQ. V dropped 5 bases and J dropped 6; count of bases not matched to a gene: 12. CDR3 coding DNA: TGTGCCAGCAGCCCTGAATCCGGGAGGGCCAGCGAGCAGTACTTC. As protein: CASSPESGRASEQYF.

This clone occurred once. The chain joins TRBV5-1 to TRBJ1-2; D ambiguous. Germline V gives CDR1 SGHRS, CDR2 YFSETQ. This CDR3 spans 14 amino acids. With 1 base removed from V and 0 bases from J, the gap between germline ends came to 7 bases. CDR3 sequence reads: CASSLSAANYGYTF. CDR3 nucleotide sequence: TGCGCCAGCAGCTTGAGTGCAGCTAACTATGGCTACACCTTC.